Shown below are 23 T cell receptor beta chains from a single sample sequenced in a study of T cell changes during pregnancy in multiple sclerosis. Assay: immunoSEQ multiplex PCR; the TCRdb copy retains only in-frame clones and omits some. The table has about 110,000 clones, just over 90% seen once; the top ten hold 3.5%. The input for sequencing was peripheral blood, taken after pregnancy. Source of these receptors: a female donor with multiple sclerosis, enrolled in a pregnancy study.

This clone was seen only a few times. The V call is TRBV7-9, the J call TRBJ2-3; D remains unclear. Germline CDR1 reads SEHNR; CDR2 reads FQNEAQ (reference sequence). There are 14 residues in the CDR3. V shed 5 bases and J shed 2 bases, with 11 bases lying between them. CDR3 DNA sequence: TGTGCCAGCAGCGGCTGGGTAGCCACAGATACGCAGTATTTT. Its protein is CASSGWVATDTQYF.

The chain links TRBV6-1 to TRBJ2-3, with D unresolved. The CDR3 consists of 13 residues. Per the germline V gene, CDR1 is MNHNS and CDR2 is SASEGT. V lost 1 base and J lost 2, with 4 bases in between. The CDR3 protein is CASSEVYTDTQYF. The CDR3 DNA follows: TGTGCCAGCAGTGAAGTTTACACAGATACGCAGTATTTT.

The chain employs TRBV7-9 and TRBJ1-2; a weak D match, TRBD1 (5 bases). Germline CDR1 is SEHNR and CDR2 is FQNEAQ (reference sequence). The germline V and J ends were trimmed by 6 bases and 5 bases, with 10 bases remaining between them. This CDR3 contains 12 residues. This chain's CDR3 is CASSPDRYGYTF. The CDR3 region has the DNA TGTGCCAGCAGTCCAGACAGATATGGCTACACCTTC.

This clone was counted once. The chain couples TRBV29-1 to TRBJ1-2; D call uncertain. Germline CDR1 SQVTM, CDR2 ANQGSEA. Between the trimmed V and J ends, which lost 2 bases and 7 bases, there was a span of 11 bases. CDR3 size: 12 residues. CDR3 DNA: TGCAGCGTTGAATCGTCCGGCGGTGGCTACACCTTC. Its translation: CSVESSGGGYTF.

The CDR3 region is CASSPRTGMNTEAFF. The CDR3 DNA sequence: TGTGCCAGCAGTCCGAGGACAGGGATGAACACTGAAGCTTTCTTT. The genes are TRBV28 and TRBJ1-1; the match to TRBD1 covers 8 bases. This CDR3 spans 15 amino acids. Germline assignment: CDR1 MDHEN and CDR2 SYDVKM. V was pared by 5 bases and J by 0 bases, with 5 bases of the junction left unmatched.

The rearrangement uses TRBV5-1 and TRBJ1-3; 10 bases map to TRBD1. Germline V gene lookup returns CDR1 SGHRS and CDR2 YFSETQ. The V and J ends lost 4 bases and 0 bases, in that order; junction bases with no gene match: 4. The CDR3 covers 16 residues. Here the CDR3 DNA reads TGCGCCAGCAGCGGCGGGACAGGGGACTCTGGAAACACCATATATTTT. Its translation is CASSGGTGDSGNTIYF. Combining the CDR3 with reference TRBV5-1 and TRBJ1-3 gives the whole variable domain KAGVTQTPRYLIKTRGQQVTLSCSPISGHRSVSWYQQTPGQGLQFLFEYFSETQRNKGNFPGRFSGRQFSNSRSEMNVSTLELGDSALYLCASSGGTGDSGNTIYFGEGSWLTVV.

V usage is TRBV6-1 and J usage is TRBJ1-1, with TRBD1 identical over 7 bases. The V segment lost 6 bases and the J segment 10 bases; nucleotides outside the gene matches: 5. This CDR3 has 11 amino acids. Germline loops: CDR1 MNHNS, CDR2 SASEGT. The CDR3 coding sequence is TGTGCCAGCAGAAAGACAGGGAGAGCTTTCTTT. It encodes CASRKTGRAFF.

The V call is TRBV5-1, the J call TRBJ2-1; perhaps TRBD1 as D (6 bases). Germline V gene sequence: CDR1 SGHRS, CDR2 YFSETQ. The CDR3 covers 15 residues. V lost 4 bases and J 3 bases, leaving 14 bases between the germline ends. The CDR3 DNA follows: TGCGCCAGCAGCGTCGCCGGGACACTCTACAATGAGCAGTTCTTC. Translating gives CASSVAGTLYNEQFF.

The rearrangement links TRBV7-9 to TRBJ1-1; D remains unclear. Trimming pared 5 bases from V and 0 bases from J, leaving 19 bases between. The germline V gene encodes CDR1 SEHNR and CDR2 FQNEAQ (reference sequence). CDR3 length: 17 residues. The CDR3 sequence is CASSIQPRGPMNTEAFF. CDR3 nucleotide sequence: TGTGCCAGCAGCATCCAACCGCGCGGGCCCATGAACACTGAAGCTTTCTTT.

The chain employs TRBV29-1 and TRBJ1-1; D ambiguous. The V end was cut by 3 bases, the J end by 0 bases, with 8 bases between. Per the germline V gene, CDR1 is SQVTM and CDR2 is ANQGSEA. The CDR3 spans 13 residues. The CDR3: CSVERAVNTEAFF. The DNA of the CDR3 is TGCAGCGTTGAGAGGGCGGTGAACACTGAAGCTTTCTTT.

The rearrangement joins TRBV19 to TRBJ1-1; tentative D call: TRBD1 (5 bases). Germline CDR1 LNHDA, CDR2 SQIVND (reference sequence). The CDR3 has 17 residues. Between the trimmed V and J ends, which lost 5 bases and 0 bases, there was a span of 19 bases. DNA of the CDR3: TGTGCCAGTAGTCACGACAGCGGGGGTCTCATGAACACTGAAGCTTTCTTT. This encodes CASSHDSGGLMNTEAFF.

Note on this clone: At one of its ends the junction is not consistent with the germline gene, which may arise from a read error. The chain links TRBV7-7 to TRBJ2-3; TRBD2 aligns across 10 bases. Germline-derived CDR1 and CDR2 are SSHAT and FNYEAQ (reference sequence). The CDR3 extends over 15 amino acids. The CDR3 sequence is CASSLELAGRDTQYF. In DNA, the CDR3 is TGTGCTAGCAGCTTAGAACTAGCGGGGAGAGATACGCAGTATTTT.

The rearrangement links TRBV13 to TRBJ2-7; TRBD1 agrees at 12 bases. Per germline, CDR1 PRHDT and CDR2 FYEKMQ (reference sequence). The V and J ends lost 2 bases and 6 bases, in that order; junction bases with no gene match: 5. The CDR3 totals 15 residues. For the CDR3, the DNA is TGTGCCAGCAGCTTACTGGGACAGGGGGCTATCGAGCAGTACTTC. Its protein product is CASSLLGQGAIEQYF.

The genes are TRBV9 and TRBJ1-6; 8 nucleotides align to TRBD1. After removal of 1 base from V and 8 bases from J, the junction contained 5 bases not matched to a gene. Germline CDR1 and CDR2: SGDLS and YYNGEE. This CDR3 has 15 residues. The CDR3 nucleotides read TGTGCCAGCAGCGTACAGGGGGCCGGGGATTCACCCCTCCACTTT. This sequence encodes CASSVQGAGDSPLHF. The variable domain in full, with the rest retrieved from reference TRBV9 and TRBJ1-6, is DSGVTQTPKHLITATGQRVTLRCSPRSGDLSVYWYQQSLDQGLQFLIQYYNGEERAKGNILERFSAQQFPDLHSELNLSSLELGDSALYFCASSVQGAGDSPLHFGNGTRLTVT.

V is TRBV27 and J is TRBJ2-7; TRBD2 matches 7 bases. V shed 7 bases, J shed 2 bases, and the junction held 11 bases outside the gene matches. This CDR3 comprises 15 residues. Germline V CDR1 and CDR2: MNHEY, SMNVEV (reference sequence). The CDR3 nucleotides are TGTGCCAGCATTCCCACTAGCGAAGAGCCCTACGAGCAGTACTTC. It is translated as CASIPTSEEPYEQYF.

This clone was recorded only once. The chain joins TRBV14 to TRBJ2-1, with 11 bases matching TRBD2. The CDR3 is 17 amino acids. Germline V gene data show CDR1 as SGHDN and CDR2 as FVKESK. V dropped 4 bases and J dropped 5; count of bases not matched to a gene: 10. The CDR3 spells CASSPEELAGGNNEQFF. CDR3 bases: TGTGCCAGCAGCCCTGAGGAGCTAGCGGGGGGTAACAATGAGCAGTTCTTC.

This rearrangement joins TRBV6-5 to TRBJ1-5, with a weak D call TRBD1 (6 bases). The V gene lost 2 bases and the J gene lost 0 bases, with 11 bases spanning the gap. Germline V lookup: CDR1 MNHEY, CDR2 SVGAGI. The CDR3 totals 16 residues. The CDR3 loop is CASSYPGHPSNQPQHF. The CDR3, as DNA: TGTGCCAGCAGTTACCCGGGACACCCTAGCAATCAGCCCCAGCATTTT.

The chain has TRBV10-3 and TRBJ1-5, with D possibly matching TRBD1 (6 bases). CDR1 is ENHRY, CDR2 SYGVKD, per germline. This CDR3 comprises 15 residues. Between the trimmed V and J ends, which lost 0 bases and 5 bases, there was a span of 11 bases. The CDR3 DNA reads TGTGCCATCAGTGAGTCGGGACAAGGGGATCAGCCCCAGCATTTT. Translated, it gives CAISESGQGDQPQHF.

V gene TRBV11-1 combines with J gene TRBJ1-2; no firm D call. The CDR3 consists of 14 residues. Germline CDR1 SGHAT, CDR2 FQDESV (reference sequence). The V end was cut by 3 bases, the J end by 0 bases, with 8 bases between. CDR3 coding DNA: TGTGCCAGCAGCTTCGCAGGTCCTAACTATGGCTACACCTTC. It codes for CASSFAGPNYGYTF.

The chain employs TRBV5-4 and TRBJ2-2, with 8 nucleotides matching TRBD2. CDR1 and CDR2 (germline): SGHNT, YYREEE (reference sequence). Unmatched junction bases numbered 2, after V lost 0 bases and J lost 7 bases. The CDR3 runs 14 residues. CDR3: CASSLDGGDGELFF. The DNA of the CDR3 is TGTGCCAGCAGCTTGGACGGGGGGGACGGGGAGCTGTTTTTT.

The chain employs TRBV9 and TRBJ2-1; D perhaps matches TRBD2 (7 bases). Between the trimmed V and J ends, which lost 0 bases and 7 bases, there was a span of 14 bases. The CDR3 is 15 residues long. CDR1 SGDLS and CDR2 YYNGEE come from the germline V gene. CDR3: CASSVGRGGGNEQFF. CDR3 sequence (DNA): TGTGCCAGCAGCGTAGGGAGGGGGGGCGGAAATGAGCAGTTCTTC.

This chain joins TRBV19 and TRBJ1-1, with 7 bases fitting TRBD1. With 3 bases clipped from V and 0 bases from J, the junction kept 7 bases outside the gene matches. This CDR3 comprises 16 residues. In germline, CDR1 is LNHDA, CDR2 SQIVND (reference sequence). CDR3 nucleotide sequence: TGTGCCAGTAGTATCTGGGCAGGGGGTATGAACACTGAAGCTTTCTTT. Protein: CASSIWAGGMNTEAFF.

This clone has more than one count but fewer than ten. The chain has TRBV7-8 and TRBJ1-6; D possibly corresponds to TRBD1 (5 bases). This CDR3 has 14 amino acids. Germline V gene lookup returns CDR1 SGHVS and CDR2 FQNEAQ. V lost 1 base to trimming and J lost 5 bases, with 6 bases between them. CDR3 loop: CASSLGRDNSPLHF. The CDR3 nucleotides are TGTGCCAGCAGCTTAGGCAGGGATAATTCACCCCTCCACTTT.